The 6 T cell receptor beta chains presented below share a single source sample, sequenced in a study of T cell responses to AZD1222 COVID-19 vaccine. Measured with immunoSEQ multiplex PCR; TCRdb has only the in-frame clones, and not every one. This repertoire shows approximately 50,000 clones, 86% found once; its top ten account for about 7%. Sequencing used peripheral blood, obtained 28 days after the second AZD1222 dose. All receptors come from an adult who received the AZD1222 COVID-19 vaccine.

V is TRBV5-8 and J is TRBJ1-2, with 7 positions matching TRBD1. V was clipped by 4 bases and J by 8 bases; unmatched bases: 8. The CDR3 length is 13 residues. Germline CDR1 and CDR2: SGHTS and YDEGEE. CDR3 in amino acids: CASSPTGVYGYTF. The CDR3, as DNA: TGTGCCAGCAGCCCTACAGGGGTATACGGCTACACCTTC.

The V gene is TRBV28, the J gene TRBJ1-5; D is unresolved. The length of the CDR3 is 14 residues. Trimming took 3 bases from V and 1 from J, leaving 7 bases between them. Germline values: CDR1 MDHEN, CDR2 SYDVKM. The CDR3 DNA follows: TGTGCCAGCAGTTTCTCCGGGAGCAATCAGCCCCAGCATTTT. Translation gives CASSFSGSNQPQHF.

The chain combines TRBV7-9 with TRBJ1-4, with a tentative D call TRBD1 (6 bases). Germline CDR1 SEHNR, CDR2 FQNEAQ (reference sequence). Trimming removed 5 bases from V and 7 bases from J, with 17 bases in between. The CDR3 is made up of 15 amino acids. For the CDR3, the DNA is TGTGCCAGCAGCAGCTACCAGGGGCGGAGTGAAAAACTGTTTTTT. Protein product: CASSSYQGRSEKLFF.

The gene calls are TRBV9 and TRBJ1-3; D remains unclear. The CDR3 extends over 14 amino acids. The V end lost 0 bases, the J end lost 3 bases, and 7 bases lay between the germline ends. Germline values: CDR1 SGDLS, CDR2 YYNGEE. The CDR3 sequence is CASSVVDGGNTIYF. The CDR3 region has the DNA TGTGCCAGCAGCGTAGTCGACGGTGGAAACACCATATATTTT.

The chain uses TRBV6-5 and TRBJ1-6, with D hard to call. The CDR3 runs to 14 residues. Germline loops: CDR1 MNHEY, CDR2 SVGAGI. V was pared by 0 bases and J by 8 bases, with 8 bases between. CDR3 residues: CASSYSGNDSPLHF. The CDR3 DNA reads TGTGCCAGCAGTTACTCTGGGAATGATTCACCCCTCCACTTT.

The V and J genes are TRBV27 and TRBJ1-3; D gene uncertain. Trimming took 2 bases from V and 0 from J, leaving 5 bases between them. CDR3 length equals 14 residues. Per the germline V gene, CDR1 is MNHEY and CDR2 is SMNVEV (reference sequence). The CDR3 region has the DNA TGTGCCAGCAGTTTACAGTACTCTGGAAACACCATATATTTT. Amino acids: CASSLQYSGNTIYF.